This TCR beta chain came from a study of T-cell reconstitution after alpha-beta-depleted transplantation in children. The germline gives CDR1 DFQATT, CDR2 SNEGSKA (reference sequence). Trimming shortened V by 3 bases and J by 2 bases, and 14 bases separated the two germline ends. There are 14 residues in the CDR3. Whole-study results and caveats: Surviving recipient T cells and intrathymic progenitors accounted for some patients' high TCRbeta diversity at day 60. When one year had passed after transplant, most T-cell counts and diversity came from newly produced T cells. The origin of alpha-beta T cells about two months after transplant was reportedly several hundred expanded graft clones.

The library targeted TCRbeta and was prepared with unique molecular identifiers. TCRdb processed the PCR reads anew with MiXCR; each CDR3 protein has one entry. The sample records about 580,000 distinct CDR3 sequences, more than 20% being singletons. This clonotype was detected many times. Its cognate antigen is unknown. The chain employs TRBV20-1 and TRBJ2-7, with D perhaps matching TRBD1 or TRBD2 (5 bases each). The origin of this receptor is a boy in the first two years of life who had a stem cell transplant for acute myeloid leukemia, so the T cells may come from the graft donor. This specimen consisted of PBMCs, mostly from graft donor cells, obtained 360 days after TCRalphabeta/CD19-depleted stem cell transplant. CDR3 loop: CSARGRKETYEQYF. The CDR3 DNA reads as TGCAGTGCTAGGGGACGGAAGGAAACCTACGAGCAGTACTTC.